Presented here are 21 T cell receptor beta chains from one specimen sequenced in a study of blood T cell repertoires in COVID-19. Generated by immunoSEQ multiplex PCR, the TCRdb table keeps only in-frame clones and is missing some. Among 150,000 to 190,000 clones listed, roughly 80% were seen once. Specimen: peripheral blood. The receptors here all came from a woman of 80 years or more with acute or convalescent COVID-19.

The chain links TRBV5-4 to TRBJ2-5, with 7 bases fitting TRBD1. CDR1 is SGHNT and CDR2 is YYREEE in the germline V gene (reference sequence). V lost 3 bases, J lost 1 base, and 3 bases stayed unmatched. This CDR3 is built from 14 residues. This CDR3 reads CASSSGTAQETQYF. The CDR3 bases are TGTGCCAGCAGCTCCGGGACAGCCCAAGAGACCCAGTACTTC.

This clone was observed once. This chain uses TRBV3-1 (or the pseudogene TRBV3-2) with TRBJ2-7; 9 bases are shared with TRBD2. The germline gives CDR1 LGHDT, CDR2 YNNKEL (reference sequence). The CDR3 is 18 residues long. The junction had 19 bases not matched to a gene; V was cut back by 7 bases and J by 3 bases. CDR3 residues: CASKAYTAGGPAYYEQYF. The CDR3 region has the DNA TGTGCCAGCAAAGCCTATACTGCGGGAGGGCCTGCATACTACGAGCAGTACTTC.

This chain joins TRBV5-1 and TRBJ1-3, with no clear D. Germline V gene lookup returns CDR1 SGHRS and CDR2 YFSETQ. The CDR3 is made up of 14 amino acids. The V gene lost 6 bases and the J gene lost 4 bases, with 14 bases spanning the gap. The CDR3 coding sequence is TGCGCCAGCAAGCCCAACGAGGCGGGAAACACCATATATTTT. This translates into CASKPNEAGNTIYF.

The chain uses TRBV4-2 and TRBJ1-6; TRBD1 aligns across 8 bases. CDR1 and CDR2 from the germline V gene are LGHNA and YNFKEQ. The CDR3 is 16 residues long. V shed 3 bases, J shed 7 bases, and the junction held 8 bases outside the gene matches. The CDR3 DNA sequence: TGTGCCAGCAGCCAGATGGGAACAGGGGGAAATTCACCCCTCCACTTT. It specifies CASSQMGTGGNSPLHF.

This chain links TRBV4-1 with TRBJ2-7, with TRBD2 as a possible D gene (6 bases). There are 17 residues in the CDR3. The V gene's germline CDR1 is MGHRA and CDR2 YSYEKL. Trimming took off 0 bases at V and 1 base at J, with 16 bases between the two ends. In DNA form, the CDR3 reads TGCGCCAGCAGCCAAGATGGGCGGGGCGGGCTGTCCTACGAGCAGTACTTC. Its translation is CASSQDGRGGLSYEQYF.

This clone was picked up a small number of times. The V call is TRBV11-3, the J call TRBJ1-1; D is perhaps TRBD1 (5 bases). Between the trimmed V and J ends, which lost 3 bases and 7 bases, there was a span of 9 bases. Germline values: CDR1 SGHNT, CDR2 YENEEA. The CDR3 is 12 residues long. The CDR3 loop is CASSFRGGEAFF. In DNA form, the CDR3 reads TGTGCCAGCAGCTTTCGGGGGGGTGAAGCTTTCTTT. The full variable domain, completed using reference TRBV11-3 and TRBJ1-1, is EAGVVQSPRYKIIEKKQPVAFWCNPISGHNTLYWYLQNLGQGPELLIRYENEEAVDDSQLPKDRFSAERLKGVDSTLKIQPAELGDSAVYLCASSFRGGEAFFGQGTRLTVV.

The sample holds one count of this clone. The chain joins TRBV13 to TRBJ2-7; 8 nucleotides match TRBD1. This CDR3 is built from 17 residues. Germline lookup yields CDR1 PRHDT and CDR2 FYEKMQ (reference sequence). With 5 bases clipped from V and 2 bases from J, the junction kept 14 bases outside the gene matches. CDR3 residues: CASSQEGWGQAPYEQYF. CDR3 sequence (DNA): TGTGCCAGCAGCCAGGAGGGGTGGGGACAGGCCCCCTACGAGCAGTACTTC.

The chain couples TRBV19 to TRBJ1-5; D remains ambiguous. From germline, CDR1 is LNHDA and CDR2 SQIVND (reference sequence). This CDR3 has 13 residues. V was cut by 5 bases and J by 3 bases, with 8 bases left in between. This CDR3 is CASSPQHNQPQHF. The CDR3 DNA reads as TGTGCCAGTAGTCCACAGCACAATCAGCCCCAGCATTTT.

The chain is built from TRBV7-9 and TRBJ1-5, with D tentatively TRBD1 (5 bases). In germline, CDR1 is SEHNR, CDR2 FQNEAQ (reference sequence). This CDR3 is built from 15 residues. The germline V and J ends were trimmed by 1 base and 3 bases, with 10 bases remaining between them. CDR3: CASSLGRGSNQPQHF. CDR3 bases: TGTGCCAGCAGCTTAGGACGGGGGTCCAATCAGCCCCAGCATTTT. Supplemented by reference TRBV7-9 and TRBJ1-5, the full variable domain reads DTGVSQNPRHKITKRGQNVTFRCDPISEHNRLYWYRQTLGQGPEFLTYFQNEAQLEKSRLLSDRFSAERPKGSFSTLEIQRTEQGDSAMYLCASSLGRGSNQPQHFGDGTRLSIL.

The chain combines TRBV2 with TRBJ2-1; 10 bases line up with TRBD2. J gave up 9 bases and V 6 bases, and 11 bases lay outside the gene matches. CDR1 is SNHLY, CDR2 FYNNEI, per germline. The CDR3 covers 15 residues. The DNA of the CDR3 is TGTGCCAGCAGGGATCTAGCGGGGGCGTTCAGTGAGCAGTTCTTC. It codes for CASRDLAGAFSEQFF.

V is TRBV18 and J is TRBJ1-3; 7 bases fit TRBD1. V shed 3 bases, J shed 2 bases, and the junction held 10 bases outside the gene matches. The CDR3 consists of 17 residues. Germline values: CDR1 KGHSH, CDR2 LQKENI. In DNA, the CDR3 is TGTGCCAGCTCACCCCCCGGGACAGTGCGAACTGGAAACACCATATATTTT. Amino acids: CASSPPGTVRTGNTIYF.

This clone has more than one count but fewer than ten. This CDR3 is CASSQEGLLSYEQYF. Here the CDR3 DNA reads TGTGCCAGCAGCCAAGAGGGGCTTCTCTCCTACGAGCAGTACTTC. This chain connects TRBV4-2 to TRBJ2-7; TRBD1 might be the D (5 bases). V dropped 0 bases and J dropped 0 bases, with 9 bases sitting between them. The CDR3 spans 15 residues. Germline V gene lookup returns CDR1 LGHNA and CDR2 YNFKEQ.

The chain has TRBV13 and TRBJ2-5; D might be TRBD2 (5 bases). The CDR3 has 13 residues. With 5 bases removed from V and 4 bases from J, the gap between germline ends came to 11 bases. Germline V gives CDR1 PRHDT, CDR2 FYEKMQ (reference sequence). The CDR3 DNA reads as TGTGCCAGCAGCATAATAGGAGGAGAGACCCAGTACTTC. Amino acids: CASSIIGGETQYF.

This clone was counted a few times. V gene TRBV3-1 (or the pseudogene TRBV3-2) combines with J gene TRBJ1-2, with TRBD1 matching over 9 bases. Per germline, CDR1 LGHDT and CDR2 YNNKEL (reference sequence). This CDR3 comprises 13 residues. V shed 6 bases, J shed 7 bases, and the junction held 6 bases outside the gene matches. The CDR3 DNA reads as TGTGCCAGCAGGGCACAGGGGGCTAGTGGCTACACCTTC. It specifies CASRAQGASGYTF.

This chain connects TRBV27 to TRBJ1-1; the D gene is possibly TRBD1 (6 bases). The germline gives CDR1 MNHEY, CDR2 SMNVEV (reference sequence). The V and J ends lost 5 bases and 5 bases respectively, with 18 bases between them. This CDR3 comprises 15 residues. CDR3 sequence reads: CASSKTWQGWTEAFF. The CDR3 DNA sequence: TGTGCCAGCAGTAAGACGTGGCAGGGGTGGACTGAAGCTTTCTTT.

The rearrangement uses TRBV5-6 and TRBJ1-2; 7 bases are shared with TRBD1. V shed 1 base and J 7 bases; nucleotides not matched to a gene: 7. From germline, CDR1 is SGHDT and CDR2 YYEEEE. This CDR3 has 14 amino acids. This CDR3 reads CASSLNRGRSGYTF. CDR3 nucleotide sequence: TGTGCCAGCAGCTTGAACAGGGGCCGCAGTGGCTACACCTTC.

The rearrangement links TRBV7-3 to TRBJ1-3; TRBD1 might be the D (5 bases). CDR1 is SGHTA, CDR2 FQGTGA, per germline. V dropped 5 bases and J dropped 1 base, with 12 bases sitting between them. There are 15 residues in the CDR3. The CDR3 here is CASSPSGGSGNTIYF. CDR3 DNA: TGTGCCAGCAGCCCGAGCGGGGGTTCTGGAAACACCATATATTTT.

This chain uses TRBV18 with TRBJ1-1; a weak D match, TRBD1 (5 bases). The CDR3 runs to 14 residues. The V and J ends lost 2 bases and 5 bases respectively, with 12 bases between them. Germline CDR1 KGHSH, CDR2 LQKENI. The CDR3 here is CASSPSTTATEAFF. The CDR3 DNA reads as TGTGCCAGCTCACCATCCACGACAGCAACTGAAGCTTTCTTT.

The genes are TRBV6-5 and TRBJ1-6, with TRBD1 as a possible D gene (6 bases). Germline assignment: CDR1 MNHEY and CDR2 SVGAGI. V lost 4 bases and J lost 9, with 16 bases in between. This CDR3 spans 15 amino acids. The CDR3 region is CASSLSSGAISPLHF. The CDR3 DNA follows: TGTGCCAGCAGTTTAAGTTCAGGGGCGATTTCACCCCTCCACTTT.

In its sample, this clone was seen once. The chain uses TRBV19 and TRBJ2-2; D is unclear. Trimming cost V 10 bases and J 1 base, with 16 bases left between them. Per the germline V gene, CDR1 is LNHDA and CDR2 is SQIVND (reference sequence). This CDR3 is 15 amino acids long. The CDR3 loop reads CATSQEGENTGELFF. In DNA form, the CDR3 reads TGTGCCACCTCACAAGAAGGAGAGAACACCGGGGAGCTGTTTTTT.

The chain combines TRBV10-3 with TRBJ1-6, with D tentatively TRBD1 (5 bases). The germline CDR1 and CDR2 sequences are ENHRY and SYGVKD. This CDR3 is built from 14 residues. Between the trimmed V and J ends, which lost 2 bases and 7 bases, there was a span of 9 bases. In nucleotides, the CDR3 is TGTGCCATCAGTGAGAGACAGAGAAATTCACCCCTCCACTTT. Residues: CAISERQRNSPLHF.